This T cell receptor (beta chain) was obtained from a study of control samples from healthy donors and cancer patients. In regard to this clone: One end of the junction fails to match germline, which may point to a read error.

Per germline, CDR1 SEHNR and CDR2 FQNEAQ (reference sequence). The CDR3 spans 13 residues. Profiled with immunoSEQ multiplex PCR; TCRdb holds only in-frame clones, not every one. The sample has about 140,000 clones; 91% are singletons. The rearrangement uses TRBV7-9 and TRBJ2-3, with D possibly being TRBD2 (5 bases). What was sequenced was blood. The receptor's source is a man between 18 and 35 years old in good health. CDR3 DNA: TGTGCCAGCAGCTTAGCGTGGGGAGATCCGCAGTATTTT. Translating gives CASSLAWGDPQYF.